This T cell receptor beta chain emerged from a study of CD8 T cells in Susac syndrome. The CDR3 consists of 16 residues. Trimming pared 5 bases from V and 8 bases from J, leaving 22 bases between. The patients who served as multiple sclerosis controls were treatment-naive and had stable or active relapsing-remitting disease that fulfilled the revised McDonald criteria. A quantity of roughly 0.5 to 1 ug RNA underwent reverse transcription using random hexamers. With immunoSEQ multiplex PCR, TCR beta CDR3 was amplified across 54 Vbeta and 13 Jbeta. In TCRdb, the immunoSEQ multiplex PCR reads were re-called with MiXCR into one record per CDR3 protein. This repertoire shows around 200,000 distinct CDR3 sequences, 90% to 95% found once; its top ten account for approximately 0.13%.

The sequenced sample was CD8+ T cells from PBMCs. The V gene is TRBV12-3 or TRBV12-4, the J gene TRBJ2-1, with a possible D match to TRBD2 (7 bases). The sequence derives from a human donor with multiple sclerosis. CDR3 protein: CASSPGGGGAEDEQFF. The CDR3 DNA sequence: TGTGCCAGCAGTCCCGGGGGAGGGGGGGCCGAGGATGAGCAGTTCTTC.